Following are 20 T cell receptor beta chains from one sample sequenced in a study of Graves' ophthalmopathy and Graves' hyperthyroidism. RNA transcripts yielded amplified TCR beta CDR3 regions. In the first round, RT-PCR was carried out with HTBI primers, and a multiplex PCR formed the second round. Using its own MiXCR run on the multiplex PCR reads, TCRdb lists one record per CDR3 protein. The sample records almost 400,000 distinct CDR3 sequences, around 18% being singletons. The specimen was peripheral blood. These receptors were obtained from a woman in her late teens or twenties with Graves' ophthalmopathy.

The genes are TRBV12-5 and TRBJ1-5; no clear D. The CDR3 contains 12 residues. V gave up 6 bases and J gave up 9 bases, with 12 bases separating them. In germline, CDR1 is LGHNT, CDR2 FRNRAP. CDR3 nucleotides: TGTGCTAGTGGCGCGCCCCTCTCGCCCCAGCATTTT. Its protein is CASGAPLSPQHF.

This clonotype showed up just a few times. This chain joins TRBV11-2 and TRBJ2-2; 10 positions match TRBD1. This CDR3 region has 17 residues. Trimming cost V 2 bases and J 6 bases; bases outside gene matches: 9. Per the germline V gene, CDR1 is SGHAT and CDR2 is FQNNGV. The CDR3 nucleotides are TGTGCCAGCAGCTTACTCGGACAGGGGGAGGGCGCCGGGGAGCTGTTTTTT. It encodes CASSLLGQGEGAGELFF.

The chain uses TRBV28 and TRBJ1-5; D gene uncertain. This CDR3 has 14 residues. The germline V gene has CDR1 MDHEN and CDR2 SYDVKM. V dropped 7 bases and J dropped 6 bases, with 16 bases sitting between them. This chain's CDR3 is CASIQTEAFQPQHF. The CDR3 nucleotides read TGTGCCAGCATTCAAACGGAGGCATTTCAGCCCCAGCATTTT.

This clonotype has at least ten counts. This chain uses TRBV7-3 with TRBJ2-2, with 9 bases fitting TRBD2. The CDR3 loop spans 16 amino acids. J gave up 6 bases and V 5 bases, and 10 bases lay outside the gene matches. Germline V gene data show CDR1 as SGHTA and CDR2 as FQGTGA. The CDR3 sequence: CASSPAPGLAAGELFF. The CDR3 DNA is TGTGCCAGCAGCCCGGCTCCGGGACTAGCCGCCGGGGAGCTGTTTTTT. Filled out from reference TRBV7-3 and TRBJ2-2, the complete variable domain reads GAGVSQTPSNKVTEKGKYVELRCDPISGHTALYWYRQSLGQGPEFLIYFQGTGAADDSGLPNDRFFAVRPEGSVSTLKIQRTERGDSAVYLCASSPAPGLAAGELFFGEGSRLTVL.

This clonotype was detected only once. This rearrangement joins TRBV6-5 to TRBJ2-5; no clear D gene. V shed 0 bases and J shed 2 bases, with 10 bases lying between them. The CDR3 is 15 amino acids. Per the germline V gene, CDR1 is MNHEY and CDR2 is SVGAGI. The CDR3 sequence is CASSYSRLIQETQYF. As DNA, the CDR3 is TGTGCCAGCAGTTACTCCCGACTTATACAAGAGACCCAGTACTTC.

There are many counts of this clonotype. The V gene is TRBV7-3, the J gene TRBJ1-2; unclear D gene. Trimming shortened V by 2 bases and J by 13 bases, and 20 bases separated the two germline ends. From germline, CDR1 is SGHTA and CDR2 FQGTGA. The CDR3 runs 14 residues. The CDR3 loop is CASSLQDGETALTF. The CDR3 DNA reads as TGTGCCAGCAGCTTACAAGACGGCGAAACGGCCCTCACCTTC. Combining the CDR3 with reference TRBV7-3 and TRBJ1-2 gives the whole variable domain GAGVSQTPSNKVTEKGKYVELRCDPISGHTALYWYRQSLGQGPEFLIYFQGTGAADDSGLPNDRFFAVRPEGSVSTLKIQRTERGDSAVYLCASSLQDGETALTFGSGTRLTVV.

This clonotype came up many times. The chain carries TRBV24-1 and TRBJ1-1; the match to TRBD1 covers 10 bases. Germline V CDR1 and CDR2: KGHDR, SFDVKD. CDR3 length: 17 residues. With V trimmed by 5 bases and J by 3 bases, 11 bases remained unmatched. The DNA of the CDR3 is TGTGCCACCAGTGGTCCACCGGGACAGGGGCGATACACTGAAGCTTTCTTT. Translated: CATSGPPGQGRYTEAFF.

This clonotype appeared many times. The CDR3 bases are TGTGCCAGCAGGCTTGGGACAGGGGGAAGCTACGAGCAGTACTTC. This gives the protein CASRLGTGGSYEQYF. This chain uses TRBV28 with TRBJ2-7; 11 bases match TRBD1. CDR1 is MDHEN, CDR2 SYDVKM, per germline. This CDR3 has 15 amino acids. V shed 6 bases and J 3 bases; nucleotides not matched to a gene: 7.

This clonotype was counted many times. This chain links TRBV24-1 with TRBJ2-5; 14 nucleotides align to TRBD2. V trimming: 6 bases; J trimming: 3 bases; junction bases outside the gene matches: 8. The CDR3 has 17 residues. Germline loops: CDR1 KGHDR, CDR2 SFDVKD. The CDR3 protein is CATSPERGLAGEETQYF. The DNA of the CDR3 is TGTGCCACCAGTCCCGAGCGGGGACTAGCGGGGGAAGAGACCCAGTACTTC.

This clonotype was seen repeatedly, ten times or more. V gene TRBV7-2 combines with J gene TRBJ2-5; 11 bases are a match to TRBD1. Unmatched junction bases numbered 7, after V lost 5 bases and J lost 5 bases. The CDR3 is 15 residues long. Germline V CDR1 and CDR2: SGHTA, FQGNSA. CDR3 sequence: CASSPPGQGVETQYF. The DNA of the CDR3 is TGTGCCAGCAGCCCCCCGGGACAGGGGGTGGAGACCCAGTACTTC. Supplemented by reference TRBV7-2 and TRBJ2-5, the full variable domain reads GAGVSQSPSNKVTEKGKDVELRCDPISGHTALYWYRQSLGQGLEFLIYFQGNSAPDKSGLPSDRFSAERTGGSVSTLTIQRTQQEDSAVYLCASSPPGQGVETQYFGPGTRLLVL.

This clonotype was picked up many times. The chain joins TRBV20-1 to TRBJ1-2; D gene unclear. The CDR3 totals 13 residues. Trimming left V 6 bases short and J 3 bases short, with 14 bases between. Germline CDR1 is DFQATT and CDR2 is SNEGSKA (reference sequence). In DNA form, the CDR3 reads TGCAGTGCGGAGTCTAGAGCGGACTATGGCTACACCTTC. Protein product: CSAESRADYGYTF.

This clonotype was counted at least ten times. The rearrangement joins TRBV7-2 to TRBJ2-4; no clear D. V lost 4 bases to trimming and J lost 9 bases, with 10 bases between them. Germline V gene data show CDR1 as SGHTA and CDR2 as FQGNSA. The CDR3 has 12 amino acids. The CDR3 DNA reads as TGTGCCAGCAGCTCCGCGGCTAGCATTCAGTACTTC. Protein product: CASSSAASIQYF.

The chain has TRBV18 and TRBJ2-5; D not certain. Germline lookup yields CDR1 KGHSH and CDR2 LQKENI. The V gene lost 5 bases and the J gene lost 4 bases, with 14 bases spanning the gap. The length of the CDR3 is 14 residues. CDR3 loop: CASSEDISRETQYF. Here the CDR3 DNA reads TGTGCCAGCTCAGAGGATATTTCTAGAGAGACCCAGTACTTC.

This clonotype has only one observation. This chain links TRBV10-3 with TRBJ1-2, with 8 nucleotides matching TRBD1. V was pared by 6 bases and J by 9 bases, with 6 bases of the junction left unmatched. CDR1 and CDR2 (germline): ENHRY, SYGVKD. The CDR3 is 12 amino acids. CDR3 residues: CAIRRQGMCYTF. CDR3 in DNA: TGTGCCATCAGGAGACAGGGGATGTGCTACACCTTC.

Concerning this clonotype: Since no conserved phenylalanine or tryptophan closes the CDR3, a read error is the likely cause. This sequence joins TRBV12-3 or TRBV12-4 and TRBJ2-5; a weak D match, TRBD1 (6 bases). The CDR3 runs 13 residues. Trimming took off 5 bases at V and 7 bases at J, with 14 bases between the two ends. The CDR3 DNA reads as TGTGCCAGCAGTCCACAGGGCTTTGGGACCCAGTACTCC. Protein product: CASSPQGFGTQYS.

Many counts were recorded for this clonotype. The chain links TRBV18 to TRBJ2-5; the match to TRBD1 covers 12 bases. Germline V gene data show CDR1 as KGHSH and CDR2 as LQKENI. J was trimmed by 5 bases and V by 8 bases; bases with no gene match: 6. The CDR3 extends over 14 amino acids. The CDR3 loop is CASQGQGALETQYF. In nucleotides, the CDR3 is TGTGCCAGCCAGGGACAGGGGGCATTGGAGACCCAGTACTTC.

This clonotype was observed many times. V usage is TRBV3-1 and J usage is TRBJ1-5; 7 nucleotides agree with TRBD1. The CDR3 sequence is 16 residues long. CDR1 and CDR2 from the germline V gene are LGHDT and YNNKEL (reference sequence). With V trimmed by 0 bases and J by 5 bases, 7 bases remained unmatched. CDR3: CASSQDPAGGHQPQHF. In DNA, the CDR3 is TGTGCCAGCAGCCAAGATCCGGCAGGGGGGCATCAGCCCCAGCATTTT.

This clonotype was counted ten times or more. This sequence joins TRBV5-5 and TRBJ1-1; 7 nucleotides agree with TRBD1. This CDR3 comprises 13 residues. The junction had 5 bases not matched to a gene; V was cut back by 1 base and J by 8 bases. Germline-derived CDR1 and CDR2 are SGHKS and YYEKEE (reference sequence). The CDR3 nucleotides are TGTGCCAGCAGCTTGCTGACAGGGTTGGAAGCTTTCTTT. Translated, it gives CASSLLTGLEAFF.

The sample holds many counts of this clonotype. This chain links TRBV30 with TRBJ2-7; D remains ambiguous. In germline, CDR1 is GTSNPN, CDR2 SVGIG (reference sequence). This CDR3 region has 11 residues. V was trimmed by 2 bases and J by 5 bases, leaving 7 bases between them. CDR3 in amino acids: CAWSTLDEQYF. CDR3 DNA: TGTGCCTGGAGTACCCTCGACGAGCAGTACTTC.

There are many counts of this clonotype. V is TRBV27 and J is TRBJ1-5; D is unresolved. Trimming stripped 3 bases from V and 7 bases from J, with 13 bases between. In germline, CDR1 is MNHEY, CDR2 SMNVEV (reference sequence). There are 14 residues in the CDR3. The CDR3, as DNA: TGTGCCAGCAGTTTTACCGGGAATAAGCAGCCCCAGCATTTT. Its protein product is CASSFTGNKQPQHF.